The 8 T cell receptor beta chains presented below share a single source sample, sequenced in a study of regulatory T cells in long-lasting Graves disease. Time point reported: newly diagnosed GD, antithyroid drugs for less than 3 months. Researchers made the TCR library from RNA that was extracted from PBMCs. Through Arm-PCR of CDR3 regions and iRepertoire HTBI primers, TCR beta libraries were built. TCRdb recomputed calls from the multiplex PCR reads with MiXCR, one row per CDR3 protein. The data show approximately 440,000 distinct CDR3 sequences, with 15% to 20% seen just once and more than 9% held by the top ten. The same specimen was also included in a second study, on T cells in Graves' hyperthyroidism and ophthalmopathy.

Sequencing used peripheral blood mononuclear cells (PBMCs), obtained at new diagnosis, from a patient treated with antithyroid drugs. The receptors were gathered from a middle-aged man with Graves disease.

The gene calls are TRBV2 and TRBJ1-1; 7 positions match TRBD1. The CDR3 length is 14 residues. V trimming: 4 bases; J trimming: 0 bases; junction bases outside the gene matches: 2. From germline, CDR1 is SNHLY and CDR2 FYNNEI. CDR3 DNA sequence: TGTGCCAGCAGTGCGGACAGGTTGAACACTGAAGCTTTCTTT. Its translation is CASSADRLNTEAFF. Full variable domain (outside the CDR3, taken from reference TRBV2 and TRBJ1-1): EPEVTQTPSHQVTQMGQEVILRCVPISNHLYFYWYRQILGQKVEFLVSFYNNEISEKSEIFDDQFSVERPDGSNFTLKIRSTKLEDSAMYFCASSADRLNTEAFFGQGTRLTVV.

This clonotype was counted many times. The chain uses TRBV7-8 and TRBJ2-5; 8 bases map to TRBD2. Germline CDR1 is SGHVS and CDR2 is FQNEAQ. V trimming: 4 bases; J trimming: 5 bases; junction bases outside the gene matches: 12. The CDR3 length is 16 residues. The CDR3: CASSSVEWTSLETQYF. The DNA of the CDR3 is TGTGCCAGCAGCTCCGTCGAGTGGACTAGCCTCGAGACCCAGTACTTC.

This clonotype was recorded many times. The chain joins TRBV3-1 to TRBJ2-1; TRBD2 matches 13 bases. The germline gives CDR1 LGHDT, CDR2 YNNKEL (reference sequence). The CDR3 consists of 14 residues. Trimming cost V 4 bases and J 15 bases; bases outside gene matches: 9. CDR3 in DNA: TGTGCCAGCAGCCTCGGGACTAGCGGGATGGGGCGGTTCTTC. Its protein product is CASSLGTSGMGRFF.

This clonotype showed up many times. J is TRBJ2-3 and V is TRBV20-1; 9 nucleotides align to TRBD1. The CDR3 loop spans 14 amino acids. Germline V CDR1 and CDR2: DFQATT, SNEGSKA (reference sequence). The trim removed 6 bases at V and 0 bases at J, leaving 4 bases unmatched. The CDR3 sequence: CSAIDRGSTDTQYF. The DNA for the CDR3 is TGCAGTGCCATCGACAGGGGGAGCACAGATACGCAGTATTTT.

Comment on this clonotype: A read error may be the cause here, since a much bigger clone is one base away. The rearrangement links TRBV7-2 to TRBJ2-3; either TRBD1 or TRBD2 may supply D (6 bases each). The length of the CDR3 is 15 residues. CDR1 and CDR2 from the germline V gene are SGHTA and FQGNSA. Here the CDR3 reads CASSLSRGPTGTQYF. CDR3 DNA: TGTGCCAGCAGCCTGTCTCGGGGGCCGACAGGTACGCAGTATTTT.

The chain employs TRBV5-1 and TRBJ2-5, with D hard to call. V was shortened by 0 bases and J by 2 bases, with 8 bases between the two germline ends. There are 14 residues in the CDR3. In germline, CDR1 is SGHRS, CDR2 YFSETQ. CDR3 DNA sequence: TGCGCCAGCAGCTTGGACCTAATTCAAGAGACCCAGTACTTC. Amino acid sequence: CASSLDLIQETQYF. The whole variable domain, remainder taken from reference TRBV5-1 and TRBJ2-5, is KAGVTQTPRYLIKTRGQQVTLSCSPISGHRSVSWYQQTPGQGLQFLFEYFSETQRNKGNFPGRFSGRQFSNSRSEMNVSTLELGDSALYLCASSLDLIQETQYFGPGTRLLVL.

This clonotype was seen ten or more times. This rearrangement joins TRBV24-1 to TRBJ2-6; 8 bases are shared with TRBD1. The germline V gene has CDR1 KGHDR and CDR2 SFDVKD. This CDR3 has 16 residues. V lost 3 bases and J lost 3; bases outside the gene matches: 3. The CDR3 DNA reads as TGTGCCACCAGTGATCGCAGGGGGCATGGGGCCAACGTCCTGACTTTC. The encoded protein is CATSDRRGHGANVLTF.

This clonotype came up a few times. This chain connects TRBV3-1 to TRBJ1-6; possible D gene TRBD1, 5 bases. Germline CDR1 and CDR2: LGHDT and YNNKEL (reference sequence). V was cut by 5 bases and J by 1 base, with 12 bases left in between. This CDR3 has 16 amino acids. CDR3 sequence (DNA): TGTGCCAGCAGCTTGCCTCGGGGGTCCTATAATTCACCCCTCCACTTT. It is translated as CASSLPRGSYNSPLHF.